The following is a T cell receptor (beta chain) sequence with its context. The antigen remains undetermined. Pooled together were second doses at about 4 or about 12 weeks. Trimming left V 0 bases short and J 2 bases short, with 8 bases between. The length of the CDR3 is 14 residues. Germline V gives CDR1 SGHKS, CDR2 YYEKEE (reference sequence). The data are from a study of T cell responses to AZD1222 COVID-19 vaccine. Notes on the study in general: In a largely white British group with more females than males, clonal diversity was possibly underestimated. Rises in breadth and depth of Spike-specific TCRs came after two AZD1222 doses.

Method: immunoSEQ multiplex PCR; TCRdb's copy keeps in-frame clones and lacks some. The sample shows around 150,000 clones, roughly 88% of them seen only once. Specimen: peripheral blood, collected 28 days after the second AZD1222 dose. The chain carries TRBV5-5 and TRBJ1-2; D remains ambiguous. The TCR sequence derives from an adult who received the AZD1222 COVID-19 vaccine. CDR3 loop: CASSLDGPNYGYTF. CDR3 sequence (DNA): TGTGCCAGCAGCTTGGACGGACCGAACTATGGCTACACCTTC.